This T cell receptor (beta chain) is from a study of shared clonotypes between healthy human individuals. Findings of the study overall: Of the naive CD4 clonotypes, around 5% were shared across a few donors. Researchers found naive subsets generally carried larger estimated richness than memory subsets.

Assay execution proceeded at the deep level. Genomic DNA per cell subset filled all wells of several immunoSEQ plates. Profiled with immunoSEQ multiplex PCR; TCRdb holds only in-frame clones, not every one. The data hold about 2.4 million clones, with approximately 92% observed a single time. The CDR3 runs 15 residues. The germline gives CDR1 SGHTA, CDR2 FQGTGA. The V and J ends lost 6 bases and 2 bases respectively, with 15 bases between them. In this sample, this clone turned up once. Its antigen is still unknown. The chain links TRBV7-3 to TRBJ2-3; no definite D call. The TCR was taken from a man aged 18 to 29 in good health. Sequencing input: naive CD4+ T cells sorted from blood. Subset: CD45RA+ positively selected. This chain's CDR3 is CASSSQTSDTDTQYF. Here the CDR3 DNA reads TGTGCCAGCAGTTCCCAGACGTCCGACACAGATACGCAGTATTTT.